These T cell receptor beta chains were read from a single sample in a study of shared clonotypes between healthy human individuals. Some clones are missing from TCRdb's copy, which holds only in-frame ones; the method was immunoSEQ multiplex PCR. The data show 2 million to 2.5 million clones, about 92% seen once. The source material was naive CD4+ T cells from PBMCs. These receptors all come from a man aged 18 to 30 in good health. Some clones in this sample may be carry-over from other donors' samples. CDR3s include the opening cysteine and the closing phenylalanine or tryptophan. Each record gives: CDR3 protein, V gene, J gene.

CDR3aa: CASSLSGGPGQPQHF
v_gene: TRBV7-2
j_gene: TRBJ1-5

CDR3aa: CASSDRDTSEQFF
v_gene: TRBV2
j_gene: TRBJ2-1

CDR3aa: CASSPTTGGAYGSFYEQYF
v_gene: TRBV19
j_gene: TRBJ2-7

CDR3aa: CASSEQGLAASGEQYF
v_gene: TRBV2
j_gene: TRBJ2-7

CDR3aa: CASRQGGINTEAFF
v_gene: TRBV28
j_gene: TRBJ1-1

CDR3aa: CASRTGGWPQHF
v_gene: TRBV19
j_gene: TRBJ1-5

CDR3aa: CASSYGRAYNEQFF
v_gene: TRBV27
j_gene: TRBJ2-1

CDR3aa: CASSDRGGELFF
v_gene: TRBV9
j_gene: TRBJ2-2

CDR3aa: CASSLDRGYGYTF
v_gene: TRBV6-6
j_gene: TRBJ1-2

CDR3aa: CASSFPGRVYEQYF
v_gene: TRBV28
j_gene: TRBJ2-7

CDR3aa: CSVERLAGENIQYF
v_gene: TRBV29-1
j_gene: TRBJ2-4

CDR3aa: CSASAYYEQYF
v_gene: TRBV20-1
j_gene: TRBJ2-7

CDR3aa: CSPLILGGATYNEQFF
v_gene: TRBV29-1
j_gene: TRBJ2-1

CDR3aa: CASMTGRRNGYTF
v_gene: TRBV19
j_gene: TRBJ1-2

CDR3aa: CAIKSSSDTQETQYF
v_gene: TRBV10-3
j_gene: TRBJ2-5

CDR3aa: CASSRAPPTGRFF
v_gene: TRBV7-9
j_gene: TRBJ1-4

CDR3aa: CASSLWGGRGEKLFF
v_gene: TRBV5-4
j_gene: TRBJ1-4

CDR3aa: CASRNSGTSGKDEQFF
v_gene: TRBV28
j_gene: TRBJ2-1

CDR3aa: CASSPQGLYGYTF
v_gene: TRBV2
j_gene: TRBJ1-2

CDR3aa: CASSLASGDTQYF
v_gene: TRBV7-9
j_gene: TRBJ2-3

CDR3aa: CASRDRYYPYEQYF
v_gene: TRBV19
j_gene: TRBJ2-7

CDR3aa: CASSLAAGTGQELFF
v_gene: TRBV5-1
j_gene: TRBJ2-2

CDR3aa: CASSLSPGAGYGYTF
v_gene: TRBV7-3
j_gene: TRBJ1-2

CDR3aa: CASSEGHQPQHF
v_gene: TRBV7-9
j_gene: TRBJ1-5

CDR3aa: CASSIRGNEQFF
v_gene: TRBV19
j_gene: TRBJ2-1

CDR3aa: CASIGQQGPFGQYF
v_gene: TRBV2
j_gene: TRBJ2-7

CDR3aa: CASSQEGVGYSNQPQHF
v_gene: TRBV4-2
j_gene: TRBJ1-5

CDR3aa: CASTIDRLLAKNIQYF
v_gene: TRBV7-9
j_gene: TRBJ2-4

CDR3aa: CASSLQTPGRAPDTQYF
v_gene: TRBV7-7
j_gene: TRBJ2-3

CDR3aa: CASREGVSGQPQHF
v_gene: TRBV2
j_gene: TRBJ1-5

CDR3aa: CAIRDISAPQEYF
v_gene: TRBV10-3
j_gene: TRBJ2-7

CDR3aa: CATSDYGRVTYEQYF
v_gene: TRBV15
j_gene: TRBJ2-7

CDR3aa: CASSPPDRGPNQPQHF
v_gene: TRBV18
j_gene: TRBJ1-5